The clone carrying this T cell receptor (beta chain) was detected only a few times. Each CDR3 protein gets one entry after TCRdb re-called the 5' RACE reads with MiXCR. The repertoire holds some 340,000 distinct CDR3 sequences, with about 10% as singletons. This entry belongs to a study of T cells after yellow fever vaccination. Per the germline V gene, CDR1 is SNHLY and CDR2 is FYNNEI. CDR3 length: 14 amino acids. The ends were cut back, 6 bases at V and 3 bases at J, with 14 bases in the middle. This clonotype was obtained from a man aged 18 to 35 who received the YFV17D yellow fever vaccine. The sample consisted of CD4+ T cells sorted from PBMCs, taken 45 days after the yellow fever booster vaccination. This chain uses TRBV2 with TRBJ1-1; D ambiguous. The CDR3 region is CASSPTWWDTEAFF. CDR3 bases: TGTGCCAGCAGCCCGACTTGGTGGGACACTGAAGCTTTCTTT.